This TCR beta chain stems from a study of T-cell memory formation after mild COVID-19. A note on this clonotype: Its cognate antigen is unknown.

Broader study findings: The CD4+ clones that contracted clustered mainly within CM and EM, and the CD8+ clones concentrated in EMRA.

MiXCR, applied by TCRdb to the 5' RACE reads, yields one record per CDR3 protein. The data hold hundreds of thousands of distinct CDR3 sequences, with approximately 19% observed a single time. V was pared by 5 bases and J by 7 bases, with 6 bases of the junction left unmatched. Germline V gene sequence: CDR1 SGHTA, CDR2 FQGTGA. CDR3 length equals 15 residues. V gene TRBV7-3 combines with J gene TRBJ1-6; 9 bases are shared with TRBD1. The sequence derives from a man between 18 and 29 years old who had mild COVID-19 (a few samples of this study predate the infection). Cell type and time point are not known. The sequenced material came from PBMCs or a T cell subset sorted from them (not recorded which). DNA of the CDR3: TGTGCCAGCAGCGCGGGACAGGGCGCGAATTCACCCCTCCACTTT. This sequence encodes CASSAGQGANSPLHF.